This T cell receptor (beta chain) came from a study of cytomegalovirus exposure and HLA in healthy donors. At the level of the study: In terms of ancestry, the Caucasian-associated cluster contained 75% to 85% of the roughly 400 genotyped donors.

Study-level findings and limits: Reports indicated that the classifier achieved high specificity and sensitivity in diagnosing cytomegalovirus status. TCR beta chain V- and J-gene trimming was linked, in a later analysis, to a missense variant in DCLRE1C. 150 to 200 TCR beta chains were listed as cytomegalovirus-associated.

Germline V gene data show CDR1 as SGHTA and CDR2 as FQGNSA. The CDR3 contains 15 residues. V was shortened by 2 bases and J by 0 bases, with 8 bases between the two germline ends. 13 Jbeta primers and 60 Vbeta primers were used for the PCR. Using immunoSEQ multiplex PCR, the repertoire was profiled, and TCRdb retains in-frame clones only, with some absent. This sample has approximately 180,000 clones, with about three quarters found just once. In the case of this clone: Its target is not known.

The V call is TRBV7-2, the J call TRBJ1-3; D perhaps matches TRBD1 (6 bases). The TCR comes from a woman between 35 and 50 years old in good health and CMV-seronegative. The sample consisted of PBMCs. In DNA form, the CDR3 reads TGTGCCAGCAGCTTAACAGGGAACTCTGGAAACACCATATATTTT. Its protein product is CASSLTGNSGNTIYF.